The sequence of this TCR beta chain was determined in a study of cytomegalovirus exposure and HLA in healthy donors. Broader study findings: A later analysis linked a missense variant in DCLRE1C to the trimming of TCR beta V and J genes.

PCR involved 60 Vbeta and 13 Jbeta primers. Clones were sequenced by immunoSEQ multiplex PCR, and TCRdb holds only the in-frame ones, with some missing. The sample carries 200,000 or so clones, roughly 80% recorded once. The germline CDR1 and CDR2 sequences are SNHLY and FYNNEI. Trimming cost V 5 bases and J 8 bases; bases outside gene matches: 16. The CDR3 has 16 amino acids. For this clone: What it binds is unknown.

Material: PBMCs. V gene TRBV2 combines with J gene TRBJ1-2; 8 bases agree with TRBD1. The source of this sequence is a woman in her forties or fifties in good health and CMV-seropositive. As DNA, the CDR3 is TGTGCCAGCAGTCGTAGGCCCGGACAGGGTAGTGGAGGCTACACCTTC. Translation: CASSRRPGQGSGGYTF.